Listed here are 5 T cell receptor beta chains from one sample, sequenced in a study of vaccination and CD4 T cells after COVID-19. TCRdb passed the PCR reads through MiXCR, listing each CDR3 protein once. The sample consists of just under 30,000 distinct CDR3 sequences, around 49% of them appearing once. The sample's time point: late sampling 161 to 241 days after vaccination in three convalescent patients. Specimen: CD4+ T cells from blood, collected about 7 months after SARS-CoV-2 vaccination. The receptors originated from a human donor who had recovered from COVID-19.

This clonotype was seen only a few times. CDR3 region: CASSLDTIVQDPNTQYF. CDR3 in DNA: TGTGCCAGCAGCTTAGATACTATCGTGCAAGATCCGAATACGCAGTATTTT. The chain joins TRBV11-3 to TRBJ2-3; D unclear. V dropped 0 bases and J dropped 7 bases, with 20 bases sitting between them. Germline CDR1 is SGHNT and CDR2 is YENEEA. The CDR3 spans 17 residues.

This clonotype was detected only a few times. In DNA form, the CDR3 reads TGCAGCGTTGGGGTAGCGGCTAGCACAGATACGCAGTATTTT. Protein: CSVGVAASTDTQYF. The chain couples TRBV29-1 to TRBJ2-3, with a weak D call TRBD2 (6 bases). The CDR3 length is 14 residues. V was pared by 4 bases and J by 0 bases, with 11 bases between. Germline V CDR1 and CDR2: SQVTM, ANQGSEA.

CDR3 amino acids: CASSLWRETQYF. The CDR3 nucleotides read TGTGCCAGCAGCTTATGGAGAGAGACCCAGTACTTC. The chain combines TRBV7-6 with TRBJ2-5; D remains ambiguous. Germline CDR1 reads SGHVS; CDR2 reads FNYEAQ. The CDR3 is 12 amino acids. Deletions cut 2 bases from V and 4 bases from J, with 5 bases between.

The CDR3 loop reads CSARKAGTGEETQYF. The CDR3 nucleotides read TGCAGTGCTAGAAAAGCCGGGACAGGGGAAGAGACCCAGTACTTC. V is TRBV20-1 and J is TRBJ2-5; 10 nucleotides agree with TRBD1. The V gene end was trimmed by 2 bases and the J gene end by 3 bases; junction bases not matched to a gene: 6. CDR3 length equals 15 residues. Germline values: CDR1 DFQATT, CDR2 SNEGSKA (reference sequence).

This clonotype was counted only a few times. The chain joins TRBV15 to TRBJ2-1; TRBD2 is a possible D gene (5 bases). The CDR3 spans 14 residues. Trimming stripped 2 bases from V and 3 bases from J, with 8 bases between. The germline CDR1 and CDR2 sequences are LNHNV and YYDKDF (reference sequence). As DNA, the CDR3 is TGTGCCACCAGCAGACTCGGGGACTACAATGAGCAGTTCTTC. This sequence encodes CATSRLGDYNEQFF.